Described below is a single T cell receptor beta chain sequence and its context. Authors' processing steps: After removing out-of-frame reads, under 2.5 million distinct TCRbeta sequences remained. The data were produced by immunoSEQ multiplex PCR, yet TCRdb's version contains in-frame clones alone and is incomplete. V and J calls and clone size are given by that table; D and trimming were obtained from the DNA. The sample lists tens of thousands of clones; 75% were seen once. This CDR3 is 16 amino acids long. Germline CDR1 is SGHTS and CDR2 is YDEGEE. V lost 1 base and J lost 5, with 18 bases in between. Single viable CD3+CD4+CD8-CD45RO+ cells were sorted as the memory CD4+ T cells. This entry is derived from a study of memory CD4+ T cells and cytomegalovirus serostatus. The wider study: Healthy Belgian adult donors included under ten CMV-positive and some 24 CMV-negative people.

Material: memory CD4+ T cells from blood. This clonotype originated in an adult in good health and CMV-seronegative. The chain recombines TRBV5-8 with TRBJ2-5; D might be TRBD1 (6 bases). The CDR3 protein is CASSLFQGNGFETQYF. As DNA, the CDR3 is TGTGCCAGCAGCTTGTTTCAGGGGAACGGTTTTGAGACCCAGTACTTC. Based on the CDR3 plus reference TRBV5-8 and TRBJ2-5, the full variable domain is EAGVTQSPTHLIKTRGQQATLRCSPISGHTSVYWYQQALGLGLQFLLWYDEGEERNRGNFPPRFSGRQFPNYSSELNVNALELEDSALYLCASSLFQGNGFETQYFGPGTRLLVL.